The TCR beta chain under discussion was sequenced for a study of T cell clonotyping in hematopoietic cell transplantation. This table comes from immunoSEQ multiplex PCR, and its TCRdb copy is limited to in-frame clones, with some not included. The data hold 7,500 to 9,500 clones, with roughly 85% observed a single time. The CDR3 sequence is 14 residues long. V dropped 4 bases and J dropped 9 bases, with 16 bases sitting between them. Per the germline V gene, CDR1 is GTSNPN and CDR2 is SVGIG (reference sequence). The genes are TRBV30 and TRBJ1-6, with a possible D match to TRBD1 (6 bases). Source: PBMCs, taken 180 days after allogeneic stem cell transplant. This TCR was recovered from a female patient aged 25-40 years who had an allogeneic stem cell transplant, so the T cells may come from the graft donor. Some clones in this sample may be carry-over from other donors' samples. CDR3 amino acids: CAWTPGVGGSPLHF. In DNA, the CDR3 is TGTGCCTGGACTCCGGGCGTAGGGGGTTCACCCCTCCACTTT.